The 14 T cell receptor beta chains reported below all come from one sample, sequenced in a study of blood T cell repertoires in COVID-19. Sequenced by immunoSEQ multiplex PCR; TCRdb stores in-frame clones only, minus some. The sample records 100,000 or so clones, 88% being singletons. Source material: peripheral blood. The receptors shown here come from an older woman with acute or convalescent COVID-19.

With respect to this clone: At one end, the junction sequence differs from germline, possibly due to a read error. V usage is TRBV7-8 and J usage is TRBJ1-2; TRBD1 agrees at 10 bases. Germline V gene data show CDR1 as SGHVS and CDR2 as FQNEAQ. The CDR3 is 17 residues long. CDR3 bases: TGTGCCAGCAGCCCATCGGGACAGGGGAAGTCTAATTATGGCTACACCTTC. Amino acid sequence: CASSPSGQGKSNYGYTF.

The chain uses TRBV11-2 and TRBJ2-5; TRBD2 is a possible D gene (5 bases). Germline CDR1 SGHAT, CDR2 FQNNGV. Trimming removed 1 base at V and 7 bases at J, with 10 bases between. This CDR3 comprises 13 residues. CDR3 in DNA: TGTGCCAGCAGCTTAGCCCGGGATGGGACCCAGTACTTC. It codes for CASSLARDGTQYF.

The chain uses TRBV28 and TRBJ1-2; the D gene is possibly TRBD1 (5 bases). The CDR3 runs to 14 residues. Germline values: CDR1 MDHEN, CDR2 SYDVKM. V was shortened by 2 bases and J by 5 bases, with 12 bases between the two germline ends. The CDR3 sequence: CASSLSRGAYGYTF. DNA of the CDR3: TGTGCCAGCAGTTTAAGTAGGGGTGCTTATGGCTACACCTTC.

The chain carries TRBV5-6 and TRBJ2-1, with TRBD2 matching 8 bases. CDR1 is SGHDT and CDR2 is YYEEEE in the germline V gene. This CDR3 region has 12 residues. The V and J ends lost 9 bases and 8 bases, in that order; junction bases with no gene match: 7. CDR3 coding DNA: TGTGCCACGGCGGGACTAGGCCATGAGCAGTTCTTC. This gives the protein CATAGLGHEQFF.

This rearrangement joins TRBV19 to TRBJ2-1; tentative D call: TRBD1 (6 bases). Germline lookup yields CDR1 LNHDA and CDR2 SQIVND (reference sequence). The CDR3 is 17 amino acids. V gave up 7 bases and J gave up 0 bases, with 19 bases separating them. In DNA form, the CDR3 reads TGTGCCAGTACCACCCTAGGACAGACAAGCTCCTACAATGAGCAGTTCTTC. Translated: CASTTLGQTSSYNEQFF.

The chain uses TRBV11-2 and TRBJ1-3; a possible D gene is TRBD1 (5 bases). Trimming shortened V by 0 bases and J by 9 bases, and 12 bases separated the two germline ends. The CDR3 is made up of 14 amino acids. In germline, CDR1 is SGHAT, CDR2 FQNNGV. The DNA for the CDR3 is TGTGCCAGCAGCTTAGAAGGGGTGGGCGCCACCATATATTTT. Protein product: CASSLEGVGATIYF.

The genes are TRBV28 and TRBJ2-5; 7 bases match TRBD1. V shed 6 bases, J shed 1 base, and the junction held 8 bases outside the gene matches. The CDR3 is 15 amino acids. CDR1 is MDHEN, CDR2 SYDVKM, per germline. CDR3 sequence: CASRRTGQIQETQYF. The DNA for the CDR3 is TGTGCCAGCAGGAGGACAGGCCAAATCCAAGAGACCCAGTACTTC. Full variable domain (missing parts from reference TRBV28 and TRBJ2-5): DVKVTQSSRYLVKRTGEKVFLECVQDMDHENMFWYRQDPGLGLRLIYFSYDVKMKEKGDIPEGYSVSREKKERFSLILESASTNQTSMYLCASRRTGQIQETQYFGPGTRLLVL.

The chain has TRBV6-6 and TRBJ2-1; no clear D. From germline, CDR1 is MNHNY and CDR2 SVGAGI (reference sequence). CDR3 size: 14 residues. Trimming removed 0 bases at V and 8 bases at J, with 11 bases between. The CDR3 is CASSYSTGADEQFF. CDR3 sequence (DNA): TGTGCCAGCAGTTACTCGACGGGTGCGGATGAGCAGTTCTTC.

This rearrangement joins TRBV6-5 to TRBJ1-1; a possible D gene is TRBD1 (5 bases). This CDR3 region has 15 residues. V lost 7 bases and J 1 base, leaving 16 bases between the germline ends. Germline assignment: CDR1 MNHEY and CDR2 SVGAGI. For the CDR3, the DNA is TGTGCCAGCATAGCCTTCTCGACAGCGAACACTGAAGCTTTCTTT. Its protein product is CASIAFSTANTEAFF.

The chain uses TRBV7-2 and TRBJ2-7; 10 positions match TRBD2. This CDR3 contains 15 residues. V shed 4 bases, J shed 4 bases, and the junction held 7 bases outside the gene matches. Germline V lookup: CDR1 SGHTA, CDR2 FQGNSA. CDR3 residues: CASSSGLAATYEQYF. DNA of the CDR3: TGTGCCAGCAGCTCCGGACTAGCGGCGACTTACGAGCAGTACTTC.

The V and J genes are TRBV5-1 and TRBJ2-7, with a possible D match to TRBD1 (5 bases). Germline V gene data show CDR1 as SGHRS and CDR2 as YFSETQ. This CDR3 is built from 14 residues. With 0 bases removed from V and 1 base from J, the gap between germline ends came to 8 bases. For the CDR3, the DNA is TGCGCCAGCAGCTTGGATCAGGGATCCTACGAGCAGTACTTC. Protein sequence: CASSLDQGSYEQYF. The whole variable domain, filled in from reference TRBV5-1 and TRBJ2-7, reads KAGVTQTPRYLIKTRGQQVTLSCSPISGHRSVSWYQQTPGQGLQFLFEYFSETQRNKGNFPGRFSGRQFSNSRSEMNVSTLELGDSALYLCASSLDQGSYEQYFGPGTRLTVT.

This sequence joins TRBV25-1 and TRBJ2-3; 7 bases are a match to TRBD2. CDR1 is MGHDK, CDR2 SYGVNS, per germline. The CDR3 totals 16 residues. The V gene end was trimmed by 2 bases and the J gene end by 1 base; junction bases not matched to a gene: 6. CDR3 region: CASSEVRGFRTDTQYF. The CDR3 bases are TGTGCCAGCAGTGAAGTGCGGGGGTTCCGCACAGATACGCAGTATTTT.

The chain is built from TRBV30 and TRBJ1-2; TRBD1 aligns across 8 bases. V shed 3 bases and J 1 base; nucleotides not matched to a gene: 1. Per the germline V gene, CDR1 is GTSNPN and CDR2 is SVGIG (reference sequence). The CDR3 spans 13 residues. The CDR3 sequence is CAWRGQVNYGYTF. CDR3 in DNA: TGTGCCTGGAGGGGACAGGTTAACTATGGCTACACCTTC.

V usage is TRBV7-9 and J usage is TRBJ2-7, with TRBD2 identical over 9 bases. Per germline, CDR1 SEHNR and CDR2 FQNEAQ (reference sequence). The CDR3 loop spans 16 amino acids. Trimming cost V 1 base and J 2 bases; bases outside gene matches: 6. The CDR3 coding sequence is TGTGCCAGCAGCTTAGGCGCTAGCGGGACCACCTACGAGCAGTACGTC. Protein sequence: CASSLGASGTTYEQYV.